This is a list of T cell receptor beta chains from one sample in a study of blood T cell repertoires in COVID-19. Repertoires were generated with immunoSEQ multiplex PCR, while TCRdb's copy carries only in-frame clones and drops some. The profile covers 130,000 or so clones, with around 89% appearing a single time and about 9.4% taken by the ten largest. The material sequenced was peripheral blood. These receptors came from a man aged 45-60 years with acute or convalescent COVID-19. Each CDR3 is given with its conserved first and last residue. A D gene is named only where the DNA matches it firmly. Size is stated for part of the rows, as once, few or many counts, or as a class when the clone is expanded.

CDR3 length	D gene	clone size	V gene	J gene	CDR3 protein	CDR3 DNA
17	TRBD2	.	TRBV9	TRBJ2-1	CASSPASGRASMDEQFF	TGTGCCAGCAGCCCCGCTAGCGGGAGGGCCTCAATGGATGAGCAGTTCTTC
15	.	.	TRBV27	TRBJ2-7	CASSRSRGYSYEQYF	TGTGCCAGCAGTCGATCTCGCGGATACTCCTACGAGCAGTACTTC
19	.	.	TRBV7-2	TRBJ2-1	CASSLGGFLVGARQGEQFF	TGTGCCAGCAGCTTAGGGGGCTTTTTAGTTGGGGCCCGGCAAGGTGAGCAGTTCTTC
12	.	.	TRBV2	TRBJ1-2	CASSKSVYGYTF	TGTGCCAGCAGCAAAAGCGTCTATGGCTACACCTTC
16	.	.	TRBV3-1/TRBV3-2	TRBJ2-2	CASSQRSGQNTGELFF	TGTGCCAGCAGCCAAAGAAGTGGACAGAACACCGGGGAGCTGTTTTTT
13	.	.	TRBV5-6	TRBJ2-5	CASSLSGAETQYF	TGTGCCAGCAGCTTGTCTGGTGCGGAGACCCAGTACTTC
13	.	.	TRBV5-4	TRBJ2-1	CASSLGGGREQFF	TGTGCCAGCAGCTTGGGTGGGGGCAGAGAGCAGTTCTTC
16	TRBD1	.	TRBV19	TRBJ1-2	CASSIESGTGFDGYTF	TGTGCCAGTAGTATAGAGAGCGGGACAGGGTTTGATGGCTACACCTTC
10	.	.	TRBV20-1	TRBJ1-2	CSASGEGYTF	TGCAGTGCGTCAGGCGAGGGCTACACCTTC
11	.	.	TRBV2	TRBJ2-7	CASSEFSEQYF	TGTGCCAGCAGTGAATTCTCCGAGCAGTACTTC
13	.	.	TRBV2	TRBJ1-5	CASKKEVDQPQHF	TGTGCCAGCAAAAAGGAGGTTGATCAGCCCCAGCATTTT
14	TRBD2	.	TRBV28	TRBJ2-7	CASSLVTSGNEQYF	TGTGCCAGCAGTTTGGTAACTAGCGGGAACGAGCAGTACTTC
15	.	.	TRBV28	TRBJ1-2	CASSLGGAFNYGYTF	TGTGCCAGCAGTTTAGGGGGGGCGTTTAACTATGGCTACACCTTC
16	TRBD2	.	TRBV6-4	TRBJ2-7	CARLRGGEPLSYEQYF	TGTGCCAGACTCCGGGGGGGTGAACCTCTTTCCTACGAGCAGTACTTC
14	TRBD2	.	TRBV28	TRBJ2-5	CASSTGGGIETQYF	TGTGCCAGCAGTACCGGGGGGGGGATTGAGACCCAGTACTTC
15	.	.	TRBV19	TRBJ1-5	CASEDRGGGNQPQHF	TGTGCCAGCGAGGATAGGGGGGGCGGCAATCAGCCCCAGCATTTT
14	.	.	TRBV7-9	TRBJ1-4	CASSFQGSNEKLFF	TGTGCCAGCAGCTTTCAGGGCTCTAATGAAAAACTGTTTTTT
14	.	.	TRBV25-1	TRBJ2-2	CASSEWGLQGELFF	TGTGCCAGCAGTGAATGGGGCCTTCAGGGGGAGCTGTTTTTT
14	.	.	TRBV5-6	TRBJ2-3	CASSGRSRTAGSYF	TGTGCCAGCAGCGGACGCTCTCGGACTGCCGGGTCGTATTTT
13	.	.	TRBV7-9	TRBJ1-1	CASRGGGGTEAFF	TGTGCCAGCCGTGGGGGCGGGGGCACTGAAGCTTTCTTT
16	TRBD1	.	TRBV4-1	TRBJ1-2	CASSQDLGQGNYGYTF	TGCGCCAGCAGCCAAGATTTGGGACAGGGAAACTATGGCTACACCTTC
14	.	.	TRBV5-4	TRBJ2-4	CATNKWGQGNIQYF	TGTGCCACTAATAAGTGGGGGCAGGGAAACATTCAGTACTTC
15	.	.	TRBV5-1	TRBJ2-1	CASSFLGGPYNEQFF	TGCGCCAGCAGCTTCCTCGGGGGGCCCTACAATGAGCAGTTCTTC
18	.	.	TRBV21-1	TRBJ1-5	CASSTKNRDAVGNQPQHF	TGTGCCAGCAGCACCAAAAACAGGGACGCCGTGGGCAATCAGCCCCAGCATTTT
14	.	.	TRBV5-5	TRBJ1-1	CASSWAGGNTEAFF	TGTGCCAGCAGCTGGGCGGGAGGGAACACTGAAGCTTTCTTT
18	TRBD2	.	TRBV9	TRBJ2-3	CASSYTTSIAGYTDTQYF	TGTGCCAGCAGCTATACTACCTCAATAGCGGGGTATACAGATACGCAGTATTTT
15	.	.	TRBV6-4	TRBJ1-6	CASKKEGSYNSPLHF	TGTGCCAGCAAAAAGGAGGGCTCCTATAATTCACCCCTCCACTTT
15	.	once	TRBV5-3	TRBJ1-2	CARSFSTGLNYGYTF	TGTGCCAGAAGCTTCTCCACAGGGTTGAACTATGGCTACACCTTC
15	.	.	TRBV5-4	TRBJ2-7	CASSIGTVPTYEQYF	TGTGCCAGCAGCATCGGAACAGTACCTACCTACGAGCAGTACTTC
16	TRBD1	.	TRBV18	TRBJ1-1	CASSPDGTGTNAEAFF	TGTGCCAGCTCACCAGACGGGACAGGGACGAACGCTGAAGCTTTCTTT